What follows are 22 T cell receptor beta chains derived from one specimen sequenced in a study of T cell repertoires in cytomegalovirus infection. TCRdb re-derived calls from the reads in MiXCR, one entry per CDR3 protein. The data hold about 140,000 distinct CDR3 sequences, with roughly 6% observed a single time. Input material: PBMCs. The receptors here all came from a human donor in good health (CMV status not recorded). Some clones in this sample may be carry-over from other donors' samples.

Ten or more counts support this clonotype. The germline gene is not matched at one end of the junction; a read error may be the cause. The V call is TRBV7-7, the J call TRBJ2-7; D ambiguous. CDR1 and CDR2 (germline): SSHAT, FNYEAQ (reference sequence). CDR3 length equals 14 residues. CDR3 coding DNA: TGTGCTAGCAGCTTAGCTGGCAAGTCCCACGAGCAGTACTTC. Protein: CASSLAGKSHEQYF.

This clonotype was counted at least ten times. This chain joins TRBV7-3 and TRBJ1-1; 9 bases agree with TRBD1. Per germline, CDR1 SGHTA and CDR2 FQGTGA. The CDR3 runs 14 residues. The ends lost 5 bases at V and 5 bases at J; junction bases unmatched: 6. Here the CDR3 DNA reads TGTGCCAGCAGCGCACAGGGGGCGAGGACTGAAGCTTTCTTT. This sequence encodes CASSAQGARTEAFF.

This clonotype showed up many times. The CDR3 region is CASSYPRLAGGPNNEQFF. DNA of the CDR3: TGTGCCAGCAGTTACCCGAGGCTAGCGGGGGGCCCTAACAATGAGCAGTTCTTC. The genes are TRBV6-2 or TRBV6-3 and TRBJ2-1; 11 positions agree with TRBD2. The germline V gene encodes CDR1 MNHEY and CDR2 SVGEGT. Losses at the gene ends were 2 bases for V and 5 bases for J; bases not matched to a gene: 11. The CDR3 contains 18 residues.

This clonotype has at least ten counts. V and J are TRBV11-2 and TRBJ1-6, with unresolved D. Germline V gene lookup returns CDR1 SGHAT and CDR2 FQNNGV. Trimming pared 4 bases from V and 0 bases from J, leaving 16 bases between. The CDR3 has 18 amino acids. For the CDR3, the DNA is TGTGCCAGCAGCTCGCGCCTCATACAGAGCTCCTATAATTCACCCCTCCACTTT. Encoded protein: CASSSRLIQSSYNSPLHF.

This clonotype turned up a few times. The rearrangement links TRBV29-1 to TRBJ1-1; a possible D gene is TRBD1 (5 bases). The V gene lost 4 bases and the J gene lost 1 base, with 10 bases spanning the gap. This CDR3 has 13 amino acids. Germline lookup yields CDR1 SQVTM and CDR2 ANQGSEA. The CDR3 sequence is CSVGSGWNTEAFF. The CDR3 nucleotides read TGCAGCGTTGGATCAGGGTGGAACACTGAAGCTTTCTTT.

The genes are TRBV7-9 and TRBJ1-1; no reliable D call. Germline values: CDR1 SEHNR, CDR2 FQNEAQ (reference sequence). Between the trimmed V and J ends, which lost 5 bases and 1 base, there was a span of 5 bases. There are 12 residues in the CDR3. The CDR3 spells CASSPQNTEAFF. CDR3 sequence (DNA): TGTGCCAGCAGCCCCCAGAACACTGAAGCTTTCTTT.

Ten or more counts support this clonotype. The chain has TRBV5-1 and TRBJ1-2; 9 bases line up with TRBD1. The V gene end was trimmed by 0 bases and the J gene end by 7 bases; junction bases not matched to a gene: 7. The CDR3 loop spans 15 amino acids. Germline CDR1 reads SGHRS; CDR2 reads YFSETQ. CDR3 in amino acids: CASSLDGTGSSGYTF. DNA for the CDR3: TGCGCCAGCAGCTTGGATGGGACAGGGTCGTCTGGCTACACCTTC. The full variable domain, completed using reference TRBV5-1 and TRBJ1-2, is KAGVTQTPRYLIKTRGQQVTLSCSPISGHRSVSWYQQTPGQGLQFLFEYFSETQRNKGNFPGRFSGRQFSNSRSEMNVSTLELGDSALYLCASSLDGTGSSGYTFGSGTRLTVV.

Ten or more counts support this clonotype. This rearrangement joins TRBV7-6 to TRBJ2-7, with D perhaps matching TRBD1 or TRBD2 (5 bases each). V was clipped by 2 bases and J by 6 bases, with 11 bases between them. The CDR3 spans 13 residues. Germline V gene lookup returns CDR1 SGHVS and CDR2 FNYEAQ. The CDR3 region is CASSLQGSAEQYF. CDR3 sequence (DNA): TGTGCCAGCAGCTTACAGGGTAGCGCCGAGCAGTACTTC.

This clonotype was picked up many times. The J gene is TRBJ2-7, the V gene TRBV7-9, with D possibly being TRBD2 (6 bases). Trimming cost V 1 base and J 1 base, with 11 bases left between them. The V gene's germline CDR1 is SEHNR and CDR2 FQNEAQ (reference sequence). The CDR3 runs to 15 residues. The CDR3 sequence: CASSLGGTVSYEQYF. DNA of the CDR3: TGTGCCAGCAGCTTAGGAGGGACTGTATCCTACGAGCAGTACTTC.

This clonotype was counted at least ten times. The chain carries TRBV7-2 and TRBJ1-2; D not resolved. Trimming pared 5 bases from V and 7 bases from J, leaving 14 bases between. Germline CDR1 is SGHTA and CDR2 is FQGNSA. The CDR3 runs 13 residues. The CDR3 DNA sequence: TGTGCCAGCAGCCTACAGAGCCAGTCTGGCTACACCTTC. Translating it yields CASSLQSQSGYTF.

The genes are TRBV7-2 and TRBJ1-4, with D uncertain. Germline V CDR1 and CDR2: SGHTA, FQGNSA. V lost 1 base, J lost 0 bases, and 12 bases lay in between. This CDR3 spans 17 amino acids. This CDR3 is CASSLEGSYATNEKLFF. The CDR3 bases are TGTGCCAGCAGCTTAGAAGGGTCTTATGCAACTAATGAAAAACTGTTTTTT.

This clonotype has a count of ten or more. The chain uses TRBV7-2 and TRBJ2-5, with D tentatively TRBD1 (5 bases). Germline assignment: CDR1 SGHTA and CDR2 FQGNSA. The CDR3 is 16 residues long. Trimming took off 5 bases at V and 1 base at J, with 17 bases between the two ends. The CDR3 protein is CASSPRGRAFQETQYF. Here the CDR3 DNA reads TGTGCCAGCAGCCCTAGAGGCAGGGCATTCCAAGAGACCCAGTACTTC.

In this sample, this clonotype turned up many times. The CDR3 sequence: CSAPLFGQEVEQYF. CDR3 DNA sequence: TGCAGTGCTCCGCTTTTTGGACAGGAGGTCGAGCAGTACTTC. The chain carries TRBV20-1 and TRBJ2-7; 7 bases line up with TRBD1. This CDR3 contains 14 residues. The germline V gene encodes CDR1 DFQATT and CDR2 SNEGSKA (reference sequence). V shed 5 bases and J 6 bases; nucleotides not matched to a gene: 13.

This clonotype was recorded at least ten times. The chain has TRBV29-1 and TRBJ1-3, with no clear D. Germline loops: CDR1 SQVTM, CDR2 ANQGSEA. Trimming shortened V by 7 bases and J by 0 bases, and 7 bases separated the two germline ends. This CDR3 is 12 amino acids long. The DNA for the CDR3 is TGCAGCGGGTGGAGCTCTGGAAACACCATATATTTT. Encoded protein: CSGWSSGNTIYF.

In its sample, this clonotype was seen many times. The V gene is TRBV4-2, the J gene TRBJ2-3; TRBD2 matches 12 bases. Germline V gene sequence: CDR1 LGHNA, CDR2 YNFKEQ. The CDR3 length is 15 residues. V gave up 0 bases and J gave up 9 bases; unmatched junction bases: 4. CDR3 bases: TGTGCCAGCAGCCAAGATCAACTAGCGGGGGGAACGCAGTATTTT. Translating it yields CASSQDQLAGGTQYF.

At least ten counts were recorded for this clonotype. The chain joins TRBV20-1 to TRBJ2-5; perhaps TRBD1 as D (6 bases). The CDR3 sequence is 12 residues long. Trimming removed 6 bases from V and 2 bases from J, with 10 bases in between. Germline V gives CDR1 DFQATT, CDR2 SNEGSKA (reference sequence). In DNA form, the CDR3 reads TGCAGTGCCTGGGGGCGGCAAGAGACCCAGTACTTC. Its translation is CSAWGRQETQYF.

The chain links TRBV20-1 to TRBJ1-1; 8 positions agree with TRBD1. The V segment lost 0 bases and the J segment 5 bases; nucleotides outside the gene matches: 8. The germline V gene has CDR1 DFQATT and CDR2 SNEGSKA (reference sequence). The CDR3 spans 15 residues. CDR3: CSARDPQGAGTEAFF. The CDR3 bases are TGCAGTGCTAGAGATCCCCAGGGGGCTGGTACTGAAGCTTTCTTT.

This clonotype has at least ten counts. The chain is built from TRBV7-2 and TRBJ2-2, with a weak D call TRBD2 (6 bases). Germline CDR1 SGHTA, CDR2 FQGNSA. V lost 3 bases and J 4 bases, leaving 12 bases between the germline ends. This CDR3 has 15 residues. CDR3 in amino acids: CASSFEVRGTGELFF. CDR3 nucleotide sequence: TGTGCCAGCAGCTTTGAGGTGCGGGGCACCGGGGAGCTGTTTTTT.

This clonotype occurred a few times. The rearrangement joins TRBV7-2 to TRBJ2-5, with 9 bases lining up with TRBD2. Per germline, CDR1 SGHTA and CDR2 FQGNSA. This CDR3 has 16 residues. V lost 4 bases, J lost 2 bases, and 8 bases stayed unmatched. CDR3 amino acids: CASSSQSSGGQETQYF. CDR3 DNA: TGTGCCAGCAGCTCACAAAGTAGCGGGGGTCAAGAGACCCAGTACTTC.

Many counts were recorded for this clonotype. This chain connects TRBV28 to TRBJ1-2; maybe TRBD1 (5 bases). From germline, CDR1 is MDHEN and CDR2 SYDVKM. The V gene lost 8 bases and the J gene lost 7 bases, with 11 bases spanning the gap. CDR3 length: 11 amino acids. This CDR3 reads CASSRGTGYTF. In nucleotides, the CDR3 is TGTGCCAGCTCTCGGGGCACTGGCTACACCTTC.

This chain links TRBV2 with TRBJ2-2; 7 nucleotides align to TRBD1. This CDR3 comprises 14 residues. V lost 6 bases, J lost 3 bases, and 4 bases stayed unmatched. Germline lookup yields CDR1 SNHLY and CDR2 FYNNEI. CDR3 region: CASRTDRDTGELFF. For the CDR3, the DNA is TGTGCCAGCAGGACCGACAGGGACACCGGGGAGCTGTTTTTT. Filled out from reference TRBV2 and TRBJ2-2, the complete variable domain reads EPEVTQTPSHQVTQMGQEVILRCVPISNHLYFYWYRQILGQKVEFLVSFYNNEISEKSEIFDDQFSVERPDGSNFTLKIRSTKLEDSAMYFCASRTDRDTGELFFGEGSRLTVL.

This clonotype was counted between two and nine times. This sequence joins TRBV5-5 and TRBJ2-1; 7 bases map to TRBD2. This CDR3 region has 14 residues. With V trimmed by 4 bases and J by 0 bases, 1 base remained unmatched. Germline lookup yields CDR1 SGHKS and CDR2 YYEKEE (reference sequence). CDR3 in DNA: TGTGCCAGCAGCCGGGGGGACTCCTACAATGAGCAGTTCTTC. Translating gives CASSRGDSYNEQFF.